The 15 T cell receptor beta chains below come from one sample, sequenced in a study of cytomegalovirus exposure and HLA in healthy donors. The PCR contained 60 Vbeta and 13 Jbeta primers. Clones were read by immunoSEQ multiplex PCR, and TCRdb kept only the in-frame ones, dropping some. This sample yields 110,000 to 150,000 clones, of which about 72% are seen a single time; around 4.2% belongs to the top ten. Sequenced: PBMCs. These receptors all come from a man in his 60s in good health and CMV-seronegative.

This clone was observed once. The CDR3: CASSWGTGVSGANVLTF. CDR3 nucleotides: TGTGCCAGCAGCTGGGGGACAGGCGTCTCTGGGGCCAACGTCCTGACTTTC. V is TRBV7-9 and J is TRBJ2-6; 8 bases align to TRBD1. J lost 0 bases, V lost 4 bases, and 5 bases had no gene match. Germline lookup yields CDR1 SEHNR and CDR2 FQNEAQ (reference sequence). This CDR3 is 17 amino acids long. Based on the CDR3 plus reference TRBV7-9 and TRBJ2-6, the full variable domain is DTGVSQNPRHKITKRGQNVTFRCDPISEHNRLYWYRQTLGQGPEFLTYFQNEAQLEKSRLLSDRFSAERPKGSFSTLEIQRTEQGDSAMYLCASSWGTGVSGANVLTFGAGSRLTVL.

DNA of the CDR3: TGTGCCAGCAGCTTAGCTGGGACGGCAGGGGGTGCTTTCTTT. Protein product: CASSLAGTAGGAFF. The rearrangement links TRBV7-9 to TRBJ1-1, with TRBD1 matching 7 bases. Germline V CDR1 and CDR2: SEHNR, FQNEAQ (reference sequence). Unmatched junction bases numbered 9, after V lost 0 bases and J lost 11 bases. The CDR3 extends over 14 amino acids.

The gene calls are TRBV14 and TRBJ1-4, with D possibly matching TRBD1 (5 bases). V was shortened by 1 base and J by 6 bases, with 12 bases between the two germline ends. The CDR3 extends over 15 amino acids. In germline, CDR1 is SGHDN, CDR2 FVKESK. CDR3 sequence: CASSQVKGKDEKLFF. Written as DNA, the CDR3 is TGTGCCAGCAGCCAAGTAAAGGGGAAGGATGAAAAACTGTTTTTT.

This chain connects TRBV5-1 to TRBJ2-7, with TRBD1 identical over 7 bases. The ends lost 5 bases at V and 2 bases at J; junction bases unmatched: 4. This CDR3 region has 13 residues. CDR1 is SGHRS and CDR2 is YFSETQ in the germline V gene. The CDR3 region has the DNA TGCGCCAGCAGGGAGGACAGGACCTACGAGCAGTACTTC. Translated: CASREDRTYEQYF.

The sample holds a few counts of this clone. The gene calls are TRBV7-9 and TRBJ2-5, with no clear D. The CDR3 is 12 amino acids. Between the trimmed V and J ends, which lost 3 bases and 4 bases, there was a span of 6 bases. Germline lookup yields CDR1 SEHNR and CDR2 FQNEAQ (reference sequence). The CDR3 spells CASSFSGETQYF. Written as DNA, the CDR3 is TGTGCCAGCAGCTTCTCCGGAGAGACCCAGTACTTC.

This clone was recorded a few times. J is TRBJ2-7 and V is TRBV4-2; no clear D. CDR1 and CDR2 from the germline V gene are LGHNA and YNFKEQ. The germline V and J ends were trimmed by 0 bases and 4 bases, with 10 bases remaining between them. CDR3 length equals 14 residues. The CDR3 bases are TGTGCCAGCAGCCAAGACGCACAACCTTACGAGCAGTACTTC. Its protein is CASSQDAQPYEQYF.

The rearrangement uses TRBV5-1 and TRBJ2-6; TRBD1 might be the D (5 bases). The germline gives CDR1 SGHRS, CDR2 YFSETQ. V lost 4 bases and J lost 3, with 11 bases in between. This CDR3 has 15 residues. Here the CDR3 reads CASSPQVLGANVLTF. The CDR3 nucleotides are TGCGCCAGCAGCCCACAGGTCCTTGGGGCCAACGTCCTGACTTTC.

This clone was seen a few times. The chain uses TRBV28 and TRBJ2-5, with TRBD2 matching over 10 bases. V gave up 2 bases and J gave up 4 bases; unmatched junction bases: 4. CDR3 length: 15 residues. Germline V CDR1 and CDR2: MDHEN, SYDVKM. The CDR3: CASSLELAGLETQYF. The DNA for the CDR3 is TGTGCCAGCAGTTTAGAACTAGCGGGATTAGAGACCCAGTACTTC.

This clone was detected only a few times. This chain uses TRBV6-6 with TRBJ1-5; TRBD1 matches 7 bases. The CDR3 runs 15 residues. V lost 4 bases, J lost 1 base, and 4 bases stayed unmatched. Germline CDR1 and CDR2: MNHNY and SVGAGI (reference sequence). This chain's CDR3 is CASSLTGLSNQPQHF. The CDR3 bases are TGTGCCAGCAGTTTGACAGGGTTAAGCAATCAGCCCCAGCATTTT.

In this sample, this clone turned up a few times. This chain connects TRBV19 to TRBJ2-6, with a possible D match to TRBD2 (6 bases). This CDR3 spans 14 amino acids. The V gene lost 5 bases and the J gene lost 8 bases, with 13 bases spanning the gap. CDR1 LNHDA and CDR2 SQIVND come from the germline V gene (reference sequence). This chain's CDR3 is CASSGLGGSNVLTF. In DNA form, the CDR3 reads TGTGCCAGTAGTGGGTTGGGAGGCTCCAACGTCCTGACTTTC.

The rearrangement links TRBV20-1 to TRBJ2-5; D remains ambiguous. V was cut by 6 bases and J by 0 bases, with 5 bases left in between. This CDR3 spans 11 amino acids. The germline CDR1 and CDR2 sequences are DFQATT and SNEGSKA (reference sequence). The CDR3 nucleotides read TGCAGTGCCCCGGACCAAGAGACCCAGTACTTC. Translating it yields CSAPDQETQYF.

This chain joins TRBV4-3 and TRBJ2-2; 11 positions match TRBD2. Germline CDR1 and CDR2: LGHNA and YSLEER. The CDR3 sequence is 16 residues long. Losses at the gene ends were 5 bases for V and 1 base for J; bases not matched to a gene: 3. This chain's CDR3 is CASSKGTSGNTGELFF. For the CDR3, the DNA is TGCGCCAGCAGCAAAGGGACTAGCGGGAACACCGGGGAGCTGTTTTTT.

The CDR3 DNA sequence: TGTGCCAGCAGCGCGGGAGGGTCCTGGAATGAGCAGTTCTTC. Translated, it gives CASSAGGSWNEQFF. This chain uses TRBV6-5 with TRBJ2-1, with 9 bases lining up with TRBD2. Germline-derived CDR1 and CDR2 are MNHEY and SVGAGI. CDR3 length equals 14 residues. V dropped 6 bases and J dropped 7; count of bases not matched to a gene: 7.

V is TRBV5-1 and J is TRBJ1-5; TRBD1 matches at 7 bases. Germline V gene sequence: CDR1 SGHRS, CDR2 YFSETQ. This CDR3 is built from 14 residues. V lost 2 bases and J lost 5; bases outside the gene matches: 4. DNA for the CDR3: TGCGCCAGCAGCTTAGGGACAGAGTATCAGCCCCAGCATTTT. Translation gives CASSLGTEYQPQHF.

J is TRBJ2-7 and V is TRBV7-7, with 8 bases lining up with TRBD1. The CDR3 is made up of 13 amino acids. CDR1 and CDR2 from the germline V gene are SSHAT and FNYEAQ (reference sequence). After removal of 4 bases from V and 7 bases from J, the junction contained 6 bases not matched to a gene. This CDR3 is CASSSRTGREQYF. CDR3 DNA sequence: TGTGCCAGCAGCTCCCGGACAGGGAGAGAGCAGTACTTC.